This T cell receptor (beta chain) is from a study of CD8 T cells in ankylosing spondylitis (TCRdb year 2017). For context, the study as a whole: The study profiled T cell receptor beta repertoires in healthy donors and ankylosing spondylitis patients to find disease-linked TCR variants. The full study cohort comprised 25 ankylosing spondylitis patients and around 100 healthy donors. Peripheral blood samples were taken, and synovial fluid was additionally collected from ankylosing spondylitis patients.

Sequencing instrument: Illumina HiSeq 2500. TCR beta libraries were prepared by quantitative 5'-RACE with molecular barcodes. In the paper's pipeline: A new computational method, built on a probabilistic model of VDJ rearrangement, was used to identify disease-linked TCR variants. Using fastp at Q25 and MiXCR, TCRdb reprocessed the public reads and kept productive beta chains. Each CDR3 protein gets just one entry, which takes the most common genes and DNA from the rows behind it. What appears here as the V and J calls and clone size reflects TCRdb's work, not the paper's. The table for this sample lists fewer than 750,000 distinct CDR3 sequences; under 20% of them were counted only once. Of the sample, around a fifth falls within the top ten clones. Overall study results and their limits: A CD8+ phenotype was shown by the disease-linked clones, which were found at relatively low frequencies in peripheral blood. A TCR beta motif made up of several highly homologous amino acid variants appeared to be characteristic of blood from ankylosing spondylitis patients. Significant enrichment of the disease-linked clones was reported in matched synovial fluid samples from ankylosing spondylitis patients. Some motif variants had previously been reported in the synovial fluid and blood of reactive arthritis patients, which suggests shared mechanisms of disease initiation.

Looking up the germline V gene (reference sequence) yields CDR1 LGHDT and CDR2 YNNKEL. Trimming accounts for 3 bases at V and 0 bases at J, while the number of junction bases matched to no gene is 10. The CDR3 has 18 amino acids, counting the end cysteine and phenylalanine. Just the 54-base CDR3 DNA is kept, in frame starting at base 1. A note on this clonotype: Its antigen remains undetermined. One base away there is no much larger clone; base qualities are not given.

This receptor was identified in a male donor with ankylosing spondylitis. The sample consisted of blood, either unsorted or a sorted T cell fraction (not recorded which). Rearrangement joined TRBV3-1 to TRBJ2-5; the junction holds 10 bases that match TRBD1. The CDR3 is CASSQAGQGLSYQETQYF. The DNA reads as follows: TGTGCCAGCAGCCAGGCGGGACAGGGGCTGAGTTACCAAGAGACCCAGTACTTC.